This T cell receptor (beta chain) is drawn from a study of cytomegalovirus exposure and HLA in healthy donors. Notes on the study in general: Researchers catalogued 150 or so TCR beta chains as cytomegalovirus-associated. What a later analysis showed was that several of the most significant clusters appeared linked to common viral pathogens. Presence/absence analyses treated sequencing depth as roughly uniform across donors.

Germline values: CDR1 WNHNN, CDR2 SYGVQD (reference sequence). The CDR3 is 13 amino acids. V lost 4 bases and J lost 5, with 9 bases in between. The PCR made use of 60 Vbeta and 13 Jbeta primers. Under the authors' procedure: Unique TCR beta chains totaled 65 million to 95 million in a later count, with roughly 11 million of them shared. The data were produced by immunoSEQ multiplex PCR, yet TCRdb's version contains in-frame clones alone and is incomplete. V and J calls and clone size are as listed in that table; D and trimming were resolved from the DNA. The data show 100,000 to 150,000 clones, with roughly 80% seen just once and 9.5% to 13% held by the top ten. This clone has a handful of counts. Its antigen is unidentified.

Sequencing input: PBMCs. This clonotype was sampled from a man aged 25-45 years in good health and CMV-seropositive. The genes are TRBV10-1 and TRBJ1-5; unclear D gene. The CDR3 loop reads CASSAGVDQPQHF. As DNA, the CDR3 is TGCGCCAGCAGTGCCGGGGTCGATCAGCCCCAGCATTTT.